The clone carrying this T cell receptor beta chain appeared many times. Its cognate antigen is unknown. This specimen belongs to a study of T-cell reconstitution after alpha-beta-depleted transplantation in children. Germline V gene sequence: CDR1 KGHDR, CDR2 SFDVKD. This CDR3 is built from 16 residues. Trimming removed 6 bases from V and 7 bases from J; junction bases left unmatched: 10. Preparation of the TCRbeta library used unique molecular identifiers. Using its own MiXCR run on the PCR reads, TCRdb lists one record per CDR3 protein. The table includes about 3,000 distinct CDR3 sequences, 28% detected once. The study, taken as a whole, reports: The study traced high day-60 TCRbeta diversity in some patients to surviving recipient T cells and thymic progenitors.

This TCR was sampled from a male patient aged 2-9 years who had a stem cell transplant for acute myeloid leukemia, so the T cells may come from the graft donor. The sequencing used PBMCs, mostly from graft donor cells, collected 60 days after TCRalphabeta/CD19-depleted stem cell transplant. The chain is built from TRBV24-1 and TRBJ2-1; 11 nucleotides match TRBD2. The CDR3 sequence: CATSQVSGGEWNEQFF. The CDR3 region has the DNA TGTGCCACCAGTCAGGTTAGCGGGGGGGAATGGAATGAGCAGTTCTTC.